Shown below are 20 T cell receptor beta chains from a single sample sequenced in a study of shared clonotypes between healthy human individuals. Produced via immunoSEQ multiplex PCR; TCRdb's table is partial and in-frame only. Of more than 600,000 clones listed, 92% are singletons. Selected positively for CCR7 and CD45RO-negative, naive CD8 cells excluded terminally differentiated effector memory CD45RA+ cells. Sequencing input: naive CD8+ T cells sorted from blood. These TCRs come from a man under 40 in good health.

This clone was detected only once. This chain uses TRBV7-9 with TRBJ1-4; 9 bases align to TRBD1. The junction had 10 bases not matched to a gene; V was cut back by 5 bases and J by 0 bases. Per the germline V gene, CDR1 is SEHNR and CDR2 is FQNEAQ (reference sequence). The CDR3 length is 18 residues. CDR3 sequence reads: CASSDRGQGKTTNEKLFF. In nucleotides, the CDR3 is TGTGCCAGCAGCGACAGAGGACAGGGGAAAACAACTAATGAAAAACTGTTTTTT. Looking up the rest from reference TRBV7-9 and TRBJ1-4 gives the full variable domain: DTGVSQNPRHKITKRGQNVTFRCDPISEHNRLYWYRQTLGQGPEFLTYFQNEAQLEKSRLLSDRFSAERPKGSFSTLEIQRTEQGDSAMYLCASSDRGQGKTTNEKLFFGSGTQLSVL.

The chain uses TRBV29-1 and TRBJ2-7; D is ambiguous. This CDR3 has 11 residues. V lost 4 bases, J lost 2 bases, and 6 bases lay in between. The germline gives CDR1 SQVTM, CDR2 ANQGSEA. The CDR3 sequence: CSVVQTYEQYF. CDR3 nucleotide sequence: TGCAGCGTTGTGCAGACCTACGAGCAGTACTTC.

The V call is TRBV9, the J call TRBJ2-5; 8 bases fit TRBD2. Germline assignment: CDR1 SGDLS and CDR2 YYNGEE. J lost 4 bases, V lost 0 bases, and 8 bases had no gene match. The CDR3 totals 16 residues. The CDR3 nucleotides read TGTGCCAGCAGCGTAGGTACGGGAGGGCCAGGAGAGACCCAGTACTTC. It codes for CASSVGTGGPGETQYF. Complete variable domain (other parts from reference TRBV9 and TRBJ2-5): DSGVTQTPKHLITATGQRVTLRCSPRSGDLSVYWYQQSLDQGLQFLIQYYNGEERAKGNILERFSAQQFPDLHSELNLSSLELGDSALYFCASSVGTGGPGETQYFGPGTRLLVL.

The chain combines TRBV4-1 with TRBJ1-5; no reliable D call. Germline lookup yields CDR1 MGHRA and CDR2 YSYEKL. Between the trimmed V and J ends, which lost 1 base and 2 bases, there was a span of 12 bases. The CDR3 contains 16 residues. The CDR3, as DNA: TGCGCCAGCAGCCAAGTAGACATCACAGGCAATCAGCCCCAGCATTTT. Translating gives CASSQVDITGNQPQHF.

The chain employs TRBV2 and TRBJ2-7; the D gene is possibly TRBD2 (5 bases). V was shortened by 7 bases and J by 0 bases, with 10 bases between the two germline ends. CDR1 is SNHLY and CDR2 is FYNNEI in the germline V gene. The CDR3 has 13 residues. The CDR3 here is CASTGLSSYEQYF. The CDR3 bases are TGTGCCAGCACCGGACTTTCCTCCTACGAGCAGTACTTC.

The chain is built from TRBV5-1 and TRBJ2-1; D may be TRBD1 (6 bases). The CDR3 is 13 amino acids. CDR1 is SGHRS and CDR2 is YFSETQ in the germline V gene. The V and J ends lost 4 bases and 8 bases respectively, with 13 bases between them. DNA of the CDR3: TGCGCCAGCAGCGTGGGACAAAGCGATGAGCAGTTCTTC. Translated, it gives CASSVGQSDEQFF. Full variable domain (outside the CDR3, taken from reference TRBV5-1 and TRBJ2-1): KAGVTQTPRYLIKTRGQQVTLSCSPISGHRSVSWYQQTPGQGLQFLFEYFSETQRNKGNFPGRFSGRQFSNSRSEMNVSTLELGDSALYLCASSVGQSDEQFFGPGTRLTVL.

As regards this clone: The same CDR3 is also encoded by other DNA sequences in this sample. V and J are TRBV13 and TRBJ2-7, with 9 bases matching TRBD1. CDR3 length equals 14 residues. J gave up 2 bases and V 4 bases, and 3 bases lay outside the gene matches. Germline-derived CDR1 and CDR2 are PRHDT and FYEKMQ (reference sequence). CDR3 sequence: CASSSGQGAYEQYF. As DNA, the CDR3 is TGTGCCAGCAGCTCGGGACAGGGTGCCTACGAGCAGTACTTC.

V gene TRBV7-8 combines with J gene TRBJ2-1, with 11 bases that match TRBD2. The junction had 9 bases not matched to a gene; V was cut back by 2 bases and J by 9 bases. Germline assignment: CDR1 SGHVS and CDR2 FQNEAQ. The CDR3 sequence is 16 residues long. The CDR3 protein is CASSLRLAGPLSEQFF. The CDR3 DNA reads TGTGCCAGCAGCTTAAGACTAGCGGGACCCTTGAGTGAGCAGTTCTTC.

This sequence joins TRBV28 and TRBJ2-7, with 8 bases lining up with TRBD1. The CDR3 is 15 residues long. Trimming cost V 6 bases and J 6 bases; bases outside gene matches: 13. The V gene's germline CDR1 is MDHEN and CDR2 SYDVKM. The CDR3 DNA reads TGTGCCAGCAGACCGATTAGGACAGGGTCTTTCGAGCAGTACTTC. It codes for CASRPIRTGSFEQYF.

The V call is TRBV9, the J call TRBJ2-3; 14 bases align to TRBD2. Germline trimming cut 3 bases from V and 5 bases from J; bases unmatched to any gene: 5. The CDR3 has 16 amino acids. Germline CDR1 reads SGDLS; CDR2 reads YYNGEE. The CDR3 nucleotides are TGTGCCAGCAGCGCGGGACTAGCGGGAGCCAAAGATACGCAGTATTTT. The encoded protein is CASSAGLAGAKDTQYF. The whole variable domain, filled in from reference TRBV9 and TRBJ2-3, reads DSGVTQTPKHLITATGQRVTLRCSPRSGDLSVYWYQQSLDQGLQFLIQYYNGEERAKGNILERFSAQQFPDLHSELNLSSLELGDSALYFCASSAGLAGAKDTQYFGPGTRLTVL.

This clone appeared once. The gene calls are TRBV7-6 and TRBJ2-5; D gene uncertain. The germline gives CDR1 SGHVS, CDR2 FNYEAQ. CDR3 length: 13 amino acids. V was pared by 5 bases and J by 1 base, with 8 bases between. The CDR3 nucleotides are TGTGCCAGCAGCCCGGCAGGCCAAGAGACCCAGTACTTC. Encoded protein: CASSPAGQETQYF.

The V gene is TRBV12-1, the J gene TRBJ2-7; the table's D call TRBD1 went unverified against the DNA. TRBV12-1 is a pseudogene locus. The CDR3 contains 14 residues. The CDR3: CASSFSGQTYEQYF. The CDR3 DNA sequence: TGTGCCAGCAGCTTCTCGGGACAGACATACGAGCAGTACTTC.

In DNA form, the CDR3 reads TGTGCCAGCAGCTTAGACGCTAGATCCATTCAGTACTTC. Encoded protein: CASSLDARSIQYF. The genes are TRBV7-2 and TRBJ2-4; D call uncertain. Germline-derived CDR1 and CDR2 are SGHTA and FQGNSA. This CDR3 comprises 13 residues. Trimming took off 1 base at V and 9 bases at J, with 10 bases between the two ends.

The J gene is TRBJ1-4, the V gene TRBV7-9; perhaps TRBD1 as D (6 bases). CDR3 size: 17 residues. The V end was cut by 4 bases, the J end by 8 bases, with 23 bases between. Germline lookup yields CDR1 SEHNR and CDR2 FQNEAQ (reference sequence). The CDR3 spells CASSYPPGRGLGEKLFF. The CDR3 coding sequence is TGTGCCAGCAGCTACCCCCCTGGAAGGGGGTTAGGCGAAAAACTGTTTTTT.

The chain is built from TRBV27 and TRBJ1-1, with D tentatively TRBD1 (6 bases). Germline V lookup: CDR1 MNHEY, CDR2 SMNVEV (reference sequence). Trimming removed 8 bases from V and 1 base from J, with 20 bases in between. The CDR3 covers 16 residues. The CDR3 here is CASFRGAPGRNTEAFF. In DNA form, the CDR3 reads TGTGCCAGCTTCCGGGGGGCACCAGGTCGGAACACTGAAGCTTTCTTT.

The chain couples TRBV15 to TRBJ2-1, with D possibly matching TRBD2 (6 bases). The CDR3 runs 13 residues. CDR1 LNHNV and CDR2 YYDKDF come from the germline V gene (reference sequence). Trimming removed 2 bases at V and 9 bases at J, with 11 bases between. The CDR3 protein is CATSRSGGSEQFF. The CDR3 DNA sequence: TGTGCCACCAGCAGATCTGGGGGGAGTGAGCAGTTCTTC.

Concerning this clone itself: At one end the junction does not follow the germline gene, possibly because of a read error. The gene calls are TRBV7-7 and TRBJ2-1, with 7 positions matching TRBD1. Germline CDR1 is SSHAT and CDR2 is FNYEAQ (reference sequence). The CDR3 covers 15 residues. CDR3 protein: CASSLGGGSGNEQFF. The CDR3 DNA reads TGTGCTAGCAGCTTAGGGGGCGGGTCAGGTAATGAGCAGTTCTTC.

The J gene is TRBJ2-1, the V gene TRBV11-2; possibly TRBD1 for D (5 bases). Germline loops: CDR1 SGHAT, CDR2 FQNNGV. This CDR3 is 17 amino acids long. V was clipped by 5 bases and J by 0 bases, with 17 bases between them. The CDR3 region is CASSKAARGSSYNEQFF. The CDR3 coding sequence is TGTGCCAGCAGCAAAGCCGCAAGGGGAAGCTCCTACAATGAGCAGTTCTTC.

The chain recombines TRBV9 with TRBJ2-7; tentatively, D is TRBD1 (5 bases). There are 13 residues in the CDR3. Germline V gives CDR1 SGDLS, CDR2 YYNGEE. Trimming shortened V by 3 bases and J by 6 bases, and 13 bases separated the two germline ends. The chain's CDR3 is CASSGGGFSEQYF. CDR3 DNA sequence: TGTGCCAGCAGCGGGGGCGGTTTCTCCGAGCAGTACTTC.

This sequence joins TRBV19 and TRBJ1-4; weak D call: TRBD1 (5 bases). The CDR3 loop spans 13 amino acids. Per the germline V gene, CDR1 is LNHDA and CDR2 is SQIVND (reference sequence). V was pared by 8 bases and J by 4 bases, with 11 bases between. The DNA of the CDR3 is TGTGCCAGTCTTGCAGGACATAATGAAAAACTGTTTTTT. Translation: CASLAGHNEKLFF.